This T cell receptor beta chain came from a study of T cells in women clearing cervical HPV infection. Overall study context: Donors had HPV16-related CIN3 or worse; 2 had invasive cancer. Notes on the study in general: Cases carried less TRBV6-7 than controls: 0.11% versus 0.16%. It is unknown whether associations predate infection; no effector/memory or HPV-specific sorting.

About this clone itself: What it recognizes is unknown. Coverage ceases 3 residues before the CDR3 finishes, and the germline J gene fills in the end.

The CDR3 loop spans 14 amino acids. V lost 4 bases and J 2 bases, leaving 9 bases between the germline ends. CDR1 is SGHNT, CDR2 YYREEE, per germline (reference sequence). MY09/MY11 PCR detected cervical HPV DNA; dot-blot assigned genotypes. TCRdb's table, derived via immunoSEQ multiplex PCR, lists solely in-frame clones and lacks some. Its clone listing holds fewer than 40,000 clones. What was sequenced was blood buffy coat. The chain joins TRBV5-4 to TRBJ2-2, with no clear D. The sequence derives from a woman aged 18-70 years with a cervical HPV16 infection that either progressed to CIN3+ or cleared (not recorded which). CDR3 DNA (partial): TGTGCCAGCAGCACGCCAACTAACACCGGGGAG. It codes for CASSTPTNTGE. The full CDR3 protein is CASSTPTNTGELFF.